The 18 T cell receptor beta chains below were found in one sample sequenced in a study of T cells in Graves' hyperthyroidism and ophthalmopathy. RNA transcripts gave rise to amplified TCR beta CDR3 regions. An initial round of RT-PCR targeting the TCR CDR3 relied on the HTBI primer set. A single record per CDR3 protein comes from TCRdb applying MiXCR to the multiplex PCR reads. The table shows some 320,000 distinct CDR3 sequences, with approximately 14% occurring only once. Input material: blood. The receptors derive from a middle-aged woman with Graves' ophthalmopathy.

J is TRBJ1-1 and V is TRBV5-4, with a weak D call TRBD1 (6 bases). The CDR3 has 14 residues. V was clipped by 3 bases and J by 4 bases, with 13 bases between them. CDR1 and CDR2 (germline): SGHNT, YYREEE (reference sequence). In DNA form, the CDR3 reads TGTGCCAGCAGCTCCTATTTGGGGGCCACTGAAGCTTTCTTT. Translating it yields CASSSYLGATEAFF.

This clonotype has a single count. A much larger clone differs by one base, so this may be a read error. J is TRBJ2-1 and V is TRBV11-3; TRBD2 matches 7 bases. Germline values: CDR1 SGHNT, CDR2 YENEEA. Losses at the gene ends were 5 bases for V and 6 bases for J; bases not matched to a gene: 13. The CDR3 has 16 amino acids. In DNA form, the CDR3 reads TGTGCCAGCAGCAGAACTAACGGGAGGAATGTCAATGAGCAGTTCTTC. Its protein is CASSRTNGRNVNEQFF.

This clonotype was seen just once. A junction boundary mismatches the germline segment, possibly from a read error. The chain carries TRBV7-9 and TRBJ2-7; 9 bases map to TRBD1. The CDR3 totals 15 residues. Germline lookup yields CDR1 SEHNR and CDR2 FQNEAQ (reference sequence). This CDR3 is CASSQGQGPMYEQYF. The CDR3 region has the DNA TGCGCCAGCAGCCAAGGACAGGGGCCCATGTACGAGCAGTACTTC.

This clonotype showed up many times. The genes are TRBV5-8 and TRBJ1-6; tentative D call: TRBD1 (5 bases). This CDR3 region has 15 residues. V lost 4 bases and J 5 bases, leaving 13 bases between the germline ends. The germline gives CDR1 SGHTS, CDR2 YDEGEE. CDR3 nucleotides: TGTGCCAGCAGCGAGGTCCGGGGCCATAATTCACCCCTCCACTTT. Its translation is CASSEVRGHNSPLHF.

This chain connects TRBV7-9 to TRBJ2-7, with D unclear. Deletions cut 1 base from V and 6 bases from J, with 7 bases between. Germline CDR1 and CDR2: SEHNR and FQNEAQ (reference sequence). The CDR3 is 12 residues long. CDR3 in DNA: TGTGCCAGCAGCTTAGGCTCCGCCGAGCAGTACTTC. This encodes CASSLGSAEQYF.

This sequence joins TRBV11-1 and TRBJ1-1; D gene uncertain. CDR3 size: 13 residues. Germline CDR1 reads SGHAT; CDR2 reads FQDESV (reference sequence). V was clipped by 5 bases and J by 0 bases, with 7 bases between them. The CDR3 DNA follows: TGTGCCAGCAGCCGACGAATGAACACTGAAGCTTTCTTT. Its protein product is CASSRRMNTEAFF.

This clonotype was found many times. The V and J genes are TRBV7-2 and TRBJ1-1, with D possibly matching TRBD1 (6 bases). V was shortened by 8 bases and J by 8 bases, with 18 bases between the two germline ends. The CDR3 has 13 amino acids. Germline V gene data show CDR1 as SGHTA and CDR2 as FQGNSA. CDR3 bases: TGTGCCAGCGTCAGGGGTCCAGGGCGAGAAGCTTTCTTT. It is translated as CASVRGPGREAFF.

This clonotype was counted ten times or more. The V and J genes are TRBV20-1 and TRBJ1-2, with 7 nucleotides matching TRBD1. Per germline, CDR1 DFQATT and CDR2 SNEGSKA (reference sequence). The CDR3 loop spans 14 amino acids. V was clipped by 6 bases and J by 1 base; unmatched bases: 8. The CDR3 DNA is TGCAGTGCAACGGGACAGCGCTTTAACTATGGCTACACCTTC. Residues: CSATGQRFNYGYTF.

This clonotype has ten or more counts. The chain joins TRBV5-8 to TRBJ2-1; TRBD1 aligns across 8 bases. There are 15 residues in the CDR3. Germline V gene data show CDR1 as SGHTS and CDR2 as YDEGEE. J lost 9 bases, V lost 3 bases, and 11 bases had no gene match. In DNA form, the CDR3 reads TGTGCCAGCAGCTCAGCCCGGGACAGGTTGGGTGAGCAGTTCTTC. Translating it yields CASSSARDRLGEQFF.

This clonotype was picked up many times. The CDR3 region has the DNA TGCAGTGCTAGAGATGCGAAGGAAAGCTACCGAAACACTGAAGCTTTCTTT. Translation: CSARDAKESYRNTEAFF. The V gene is TRBV20-1, the J gene TRBJ1-1; D unresolved. The CDR3 is made up of 17 amino acids. With 0 bases removed from V and 2 bases from J, the gap between germline ends came to 19 bases. Germline CDR1 reads DFQATT; CDR2 reads SNEGSKA (reference sequence).

This clonotype showed up many times. The chain recombines TRBV28 with TRBJ1-1; D perhaps matches TRBD1 (6 bases). The V end lost 5 bases, the J end lost 2 bases, and 9 bases lay between the germline ends. Germline CDR1 and CDR2: MDHEN and SYDVKM. This CDR3 is built from 13 residues. CDR3 DNA sequence: TGTGCCAGCAGTCAGACAGGCAACACTGAAGCTTTCTTT. Protein: CASSQTGNTEAFF.

This clonotype occurred a few times. The chain employs TRBV25-1 and TRBJ2-5; the D gene could be TRBD1 or TRBD2 (6 bases each). Looked up from germline, CDR1 is MGHDK and CDR2 is SYGVNS. The CDR3 covers 15 residues. V gave up 8 bases and J gave up 4 bases, with 20 bases separating them. CDR3 in DNA: TGTGCCAGCGGACAGAGGGGGGTCGCCGGAGAGACCCAGTACTTC. Amino acid sequence: CASGQRGVAGETQYF. The full variable domain, with the rest looked up from reference TRBV25-1 and TRBJ2-5, is EADIYQTPRYLVIGTGKKITLECSQTMGHDKMYWYQQDPGMELHLIHYSYGVNSTEKGDLSSESTVSRIRTEHFPLTLESARPSHTSQYLCASGQRGVAGETQYFGPGTRLLVL.

The chain carries TRBV30 and TRBJ1-1; D call uncertain. The CDR3 consists of 12 residues. Germline-derived CDR1 and CDR2 are GTSNPN and SVGIG (reference sequence). Between the trimmed V and J ends, which lost 1 base and 4 bases, there was a span of 7 bases. In DNA form, the CDR3 reads TGTGCCTGGAGTGCTGGGAGCACTGAAGCTTTCTTT. It encodes CAWSAGSTEAFF.

Ten or more counts support this clonotype. The chain uses TRBV12-3 or TRBV12-4 and TRBJ1-5; unclear D gene. Trimming removed 1 base from V and 5 bases from J, with 6 bases in between. CDR3 size: 13 residues. The CDR3, as DNA: TGTGCCAGCAGTTTAGAGCCTTATCAGCCCCAGCATTTT. Protein: CASSLEPYQPQHF.

This clonotype was recorded many times. The genes are TRBV5-5 and TRBJ2-1, with D perhaps matching TRBD2 (6 bases). V lost 5 bases and J 2 bases, leaving 17 bases between the germline ends. This CDR3 has 16 amino acids. Germline V lookup: CDR1 SGHKS, CDR2 YYEKEE (reference sequence). DNA of the CDR3: TGTGCCAGCAGACCCGGACTACCGTTAACCTACAATGAGCAGTTCTTC. It codes for CASRPGLPLTYNEQFF.

This clonotype was seen many times. The chain has TRBV30 and TRBJ1-1; no firm D call. The ends were cut back, 2 bases at V and 1 base at J, with 8 bases in the middle. The germline CDR1 and CDR2 sequences are GTSNPN and SVGIG (reference sequence). The CDR3 loop spans 13 amino acids. The CDR3 here is CAWSIWANTEAFF. The CDR3 coding sequence is TGTGCCTGGAGTATTTGGGCGAACACTGAAGCTTTCTTT.

This clonotype was picked up a small number of times. V and J are TRBV4-2 and TRBJ1-5; D uncertain. Trimming left V 2 bases short and J 0 bases short, with 5 bases between. CDR3 size: 14 residues. The germline gives CDR1 LGHNA, CDR2 YNFKEQ. The CDR3: CASSQFGSNQPQHF. CDR3 nucleotides: TGTGCCAGCAGCCAATTTGGTAGCAATCAGCCCCAGCATTTT.

The rearrangement joins TRBV5-8 to TRBJ1-1; 9 nucleotides match TRBD1. The CDR3 has 13 amino acids. The germline gives CDR1 SGHTS, CDR2 YDEGEE. The J segment lost 6 bases and the V segment lost 2 bases, leaving 2 bases of the junction unmatched. CDR3 sequence: CASSLGQGSEAFF. The CDR3, as DNA: TGTGCCAGCAGCTTAGGACAGGGGTCTGAAGCTTTCTTT.